The 32 T cell receptor beta chains reported below all come from one sample, sequenced in a study of cytomegalovirus exposure and HLA in healthy donors. The PCR had 60 Vbeta and 13 Jbeta primers. The repertoire was sequenced with immunoSEQ multiplex PCR; TCRdb's copy has only in-frame clones and lacks some. Among around 150,000 clones listed, approximately 80% were seen once. The source material was PBMCs. Receptor source: a woman between 35 and 50 years old in good health and CMV-seronegative.

This rearrangement joins TRBV6-7 to TRBJ2-3, with a weak D call TRBD2 (6 bases). TRBV6-7 carries the ORF label, with uncertain function. Trimming pared 4 bases from V and 2 bases from J, leaving 25 bases between. This CDR3 comprises 19 residues. The CDR3 coding sequence is TGTGCCAGCAGTTCCTTAGAGGGACCGGGGACTCTTGACACAGATACGCAGTATTTT. Residues: CASSSLEGPGTLDTDTQYF.

V usage is TRBV7-2 and J usage is TRBJ2-1; 9 bases are shared with TRBD2. The ends lost 5 bases at V and 4 bases at J; junction bases unmatched: 9. Germline CDR1 is SGHTA and CDR2 is FQGNSA. CDR3 length: 16 amino acids. CDR3 amino acids: CASSRGSGGQYNEQFF. CDR3 coding DNA: TGTGCCAGCAGCCGAGGTAGCGGGGGACAATACAATGAGCAGTTCTTC.

The chain uses TRBV27 and TRBJ2-7; TRBD2 might be the D (5 bases). The germline V gene encodes CDR1 MNHEY and CDR2 SMNVEV (reference sequence). The V end lost 5 bases, the J end lost 7 bases, and 18 bases lay between the germline ends. The CDR3 covers 14 residues. The CDR3 DNA is TGTGCCAGCAGTGTGACCGGGCCCCGAGGGGAGCAGTACTTC. As protein: CASSVTGPRGEQYF.

This rearrangement joins TRBV6-1 to TRBJ1-1, with D maybe TRBD1 (5 bases). From germline, CDR1 is MNHNS and CDR2 SASEGT. With 7 bases removed from V and 5 bases from J, the gap between germline ends came to 11 bases. The CDR3 length is 12 residues. The CDR3 spells CASTYGGTEAFF. The CDR3 coding sequence is TGTGCCAGCACCTATGGGGGGACTGAAGCTTTCTTT.

V is TRBV7-7 and J is TRBJ1-4, with TRBD1 matching over 8 bases. This CDR3 is 16 amino acids long. Germline CDR1 is SSHAT and CDR2 is FNYEAQ (reference sequence). V shed 3 bases, J shed 3 bases, and the junction held 6 bases outside the gene matches. The CDR3 nucleotides read TGTGCCAGCAGCTTCTATCAGGGGGCTGCTAATGAAAAACTGTTTTTT. As protein: CASSFYQGAANEKLFF.

This clone was counted a single time. V gene TRBV28 combines with J gene TRBJ1-5; no reliable D call. Per the germline V gene, CDR1 is MDHEN and CDR2 is SYDVKM. V lost 2 bases, J lost 0 bases, and 8 bases lay in between. This CDR3 has 15 amino acids. CDR3 sequence reads: CASSLVQISNQPQHF. The CDR3 bases are TGTGCCAGCAGTTTAGTACAGATTAGCAATCAGCCCCAGCATTTT.

The chain joins TRBV19 to TRBJ1-1, with 8 bases aligning to TRBD1. V lost 10 bases, J lost 1 base, and 5 bases stayed unmatched. This CDR3 is 13 amino acids long. Germline V gene data show CDR1 as LNHDA and CDR2 as SQIVND (reference sequence). CDR3 sequence (DNA): TGTGCCACGAGACAGGGGAGGAACACTGAAGCTTTCTTT. Translated: CATRQGRNTEAFF. The variable domain in full, with the rest retrieved from reference TRBV19 and TRBJ1-1, is DGGITQSPKYLFRKEGQNVTLSCEQNLNHDAMYWYRQDPGQGLRLIYYSQIVNDFQKGDIAEGYSVSREKKESFPLTVTSAQKNPTAFYLCATRQGRNTEAFFGQGTRLTVV.

The chain couples TRBV4-1 to TRBJ2-7; 9 bases fit TRBD1. V lost 3 bases to trimming and J lost 4 bases; unmatched junction nucleotides: 13. CDR3 length equals 17 residues. Looked up from germline, CDR1 is MGHRA and CDR2 is YSYEKL. The CDR3 loop is CASSQQSTGTGKYEQYF. In nucleotides, the CDR3 is TGCGCCAGCAGCCAGCAATCAACCGGGACAGGGAAGTACGAGCAGTACTTC.

The gene calls are TRBV28 and TRBJ1-2; D not certain. The V gene lost 6 bases and the J gene lost 0 bases, with 17 bases spanning the gap. The CDR3 extends over 16 amino acids. CDR1 is MDHEN and CDR2 is SYDVKM in the germline V gene. The CDR3 coding sequence is TGTGCCAGCAGCTCCCCCCAGCCGGGTACTAACTATGGCTACACCTTC. Protein product: CASSSPQPGTNYGYTF.

The chain recombines TRBV28 with TRBJ2-1; TRBD2 matches 8 bases. The CDR3 consists of 13 residues. Germline CDR1 MDHEN, CDR2 SYDVKM. V gave up 8 bases and J gave up 8 bases; unmatched junction bases: 8. This chain's CDR3 is CASGRTSLDEQFF. The CDR3 DNA reads as TGTGCCAGCGGACGGACTAGCCTCGATGAGCAGTTCTTC.

This clone appeared a few times. The chain combines TRBV19 with TRBJ2-4; the match to TRBD1 covers 10 bases. The CDR3 length is 15 residues. The V gene end was trimmed by 4 bases and the J gene end by 7 bases; junction bases not matched to a gene: 7. Germline CDR1 reads LNHDA; CDR2 reads SQIVND (reference sequence). CDR3 region: CASSKTGTGVNIQYF. CDR3 bases: TGTGCCAGTAGTAAAACCGGGACAGGGGTCAACATTCAGTACTTC.

This sequence joins TRBV27 and TRBJ1-5; a weak D match, TRBD1 (5 bases). Trimming stripped 2 bases from V and 4 bases from J, with 12 bases between. The CDR3 spans 15 residues. The V gene's germline CDR1 is MNHEY and CDR2 SMNVEV (reference sequence). CDR3 in DNA: TGTGCCAGCAGTTTACGTGGGGGGGGAAATCAGCCCCAGCATTTT. The encoded protein is CASSLRGGGNQPQHF.

The chain joins TRBV28 to TRBJ2-2; TRBD2 matches 9 bases. Germline CDR1 and CDR2: MDHEN and SYDVKM. Trimming took 7 bases from V and 5 from J; bases not matched to a gene: 8. The CDR3 totals 15 residues. Here the CDR3 reads CASKVRLAGTGELFF. CDR3 in DNA: TGTGCCAGCAAGGTCAGGCTAGCGGGGACCGGGGAGCTGTTTTTT.

J is TRBJ2-1 and V is TRBV25-1; the match to TRBD1 covers 7 bases. J was trimmed by 5 bases and V by 5 bases; bases with no gene match: 12. Germline assignment: CDR1 MGHDK and CDR2 SYGVNS. This CDR3 has 16 amino acids. CDR3 sequence reads: CASSYKTGMVNNEQFF. DNA of the CDR3: TGTGCCAGCAGTTACAAGACAGGGATGGTTAACAATGAGCAGTTCTTC.

This clone was detected once. J is TRBJ2-7 and V is TRBV30; D perhaps matches TRBD1 (5 bases). Trimming left V 7 bases short and J 2 bases short, with 15 bases between. The CDR3 consists of 13 residues. CDR1 and CDR2 from the germline V gene are GTSNPN and SVGIG (reference sequence). The CDR3 DNA reads TGTGCCTCGGCGGCAGGGATGGCCTACGAGCAGTACTTC. The encoded protein is CASAAGMAYEQYF.

This rearrangement joins TRBV29-1 to TRBJ2-7, with D possibly TRBD1 on 5 matching bases. The CDR3 has 14 amino acids. Germline V gene data show CDR1 as SQVTM and CDR2 as ANQGSEA. V dropped 5 bases and J dropped 0 bases, with 14 bases sitting between them. CDR3 sequence reads: CSVSDRRGSYEQYF. The CDR3 DNA follows: TGCAGCGTTTCTGACAGACGAGGCTCCTACGAGCAGTACTTC.

V gene TRBV9 combines with J gene TRBJ2-7, with D possibly matching TRBD2 (6 bases). The CDR3 has 15 residues. V was cut by 4 bases and J by 6 bases, with 20 bases left in between. The germline gives CDR1 SGDLS, CDR2 YYNGEE. The CDR3, as DNA: TGTGCCAGCAGCATGACCGGGACTCCTTATATCGAGCAGTACTTC. It specifies CASSMTGTPYIEQYF.

The chain recombines TRBV15 with TRBJ1-1; no clear D. The CDR3 totals 15 residues. Germline V gene sequence: CDR1 LNHNV, CDR2 YYDKDF (reference sequence). Trimming took off 0 bases at V and 0 bases at J, with 8 bases between the two ends. The CDR3 DNA is TGTGCCACCAGCAGAGATAGGAGATTGAACACTGAAGCTTTCTTT. Encoded protein: CATSRDRRLNTEAFF.

The chain couples TRBV2 to TRBJ2-5, with D perhaps TRBD2 (5 bases). The CDR3 covers 14 residues. Germline CDR1 reads SNHLY; CDR2 reads FYNNEI. Trimming stripped 11 bases from V and 2 bases from J, with 18 bases between. CDR3 DNA sequence: TGTGCCGCACTAGTTGGATCCCGACAAGAGACCCAGTACTTC. It codes for CAALVGSRQETQYF. The full variable domain, in which reference TRBV2 and TRBJ2-5 provide the parts outside the CDR3, is EPEVTQTPSHQVTQMGQEVILRCVPISNHLYFYWYRQILGQKVEFLVSFYNNEISEKSEIFDDQFSVERPDGSNFTLKIRSTKLEDSAMYFCAALVGSRQETQYFGPGTRLLVL.

The genes are TRBV6-1 and TRBJ2-1, with unresolved D. The CDR3 totals 14 residues. The V gene's germline CDR1 is MNHNS and CDR2 SASEGT. Between the trimmed V and J ends, which lost 5 bases and 0 bases, there was a span of 8 bases. CDR3 nucleotides: TGTGCCAGCAGTTCACTGCTCTCCTACAATGAGCAGTTCTTC. It specifies CASSSLLSYNEQFF.

The rearrangement joins TRBV27 to TRBJ2-7; 12 bases fit TRBD2. Losses at the gene ends were 8 bases for V and 2 bases for J; bases not matched to a gene: 1. Germline loops: CDR1 MNHEY, CDR2 SMNVEV (reference sequence). There are 13 residues in the CDR3. Here the CDR3 reads CASGLAGTYEQYF. The CDR3 coding sequence is TGTGCCAGCGGACTAGCGGGGACCTACGAGCAGTACTTC.

The rearrangement uses TRBV6-5 and TRBJ1-1; D is undetermined. This CDR3 is 13 amino acids long. CDR1 is MNHEY and CDR2 is SVGAGI in the germline V gene. V was clipped by 5 bases and J by 0 bases, with 7 bases between them. CDR3 sequence (DNA): TGTGCCAGCAGTGCACAGCTGAACACTGAAGCTTTCTTT. This gives the protein CASSAQLNTEAFF.

This clone has just a few counts. The rearrangement links TRBV11-3 to TRBJ1-2; 8 bases are a match to TRBD1. Germline V lookup: CDR1 SGHNT, CDR2 YENEEA. This CDR3 has 13 residues. V lost 4 bases to trimming and J lost 7 bases; unmatched junction nucleotides: 5. CDR3 DNA sequence: TGTGCCAGCAGCTCCAGACAGGGGACTGGCTACACCTTC. Amino acid sequence: CASSSRQGTGYTF.

Written as DNA, the CDR3 is TGTGCCAGCCGCCTTAAGCGGGGTCCCTACGAGCAGTACTTC. This encodes CASRLKRGPYEQYF. V is TRBV21-1 and J is TRBJ2-7; the table's D call, TRBD2, has no DNA check behind it. TRBV21-1 is given as a pseudogene. The CDR3 covers 14 residues.

The chain is built from TRBV5-1 and TRBJ2-1; unclear D gene. V dropped 1 base and J dropped 2 bases, with 7 bases sitting between them. The CDR3 runs to 14 residues. Germline loops: CDR1 SGHRS, CDR2 YFSETQ. The CDR3 reads CASSLRGAYNEQFF. In nucleotides, the CDR3 is TGCGCCAGCAGCTTGAGAGGCGCCTACAATGAGCAGTTCTTC.

Of note for this clone: A read error may account for a junction end that differs from germline. The chain is built from TRBV7-9 and TRBJ2-7, with 7 nucleotides matching TRBD1. The CDR3 totals 16 residues. The germline gives CDR1 SEHNR, CDR2 FQNEAQ (reference sequence). This CDR3 is CSSSLGYGTVSYEQYF. As DNA, the CDR3 is TGTTCCAGCAGCTTAGGGTACGGGACAGTCTCCTACGAGCAGTACTTC.

The chain joins TRBV11-2 to TRBJ2-7; perhaps TRBD1 as D (5 bases). Trimming left V 1 base short and J 7 bases short, with 8 bases between. The germline V gene encodes CDR1 SGHAT and CDR2 FQNNGV. This CDR3 has 12 residues. The CDR3 sequence is CASSLAQGEQYF. The CDR3 DNA is TGTGCCAGCAGCTTAGCGCAGGGTGAGCAGTACTTC.

The count of this clone is one. The V gene is TRBV7-7, the J gene TRBJ2-1, with 8 bases identical to TRBD2. This CDR3 region has 14 residues. CDR1 is SSHAT, CDR2 FNYEAQ, per germline (reference sequence). J lost 2 bases, V lost 4 bases, and 1 base had no gene match. The CDR3 nucleotides read TGTGCCAGCAGCTCGGGGGGGGCCTACAATGAGCAGTTCTTC. Its translation is CASSSGGAYNEQFF.

This chain links TRBV5-4 with TRBJ2-5, with a tentative D call TRBD2 (5 bases). The CDR3 spans 13 residues. CDR1 and CDR2 (germline): SGHNT, YYREEE (reference sequence). Trimming pared 1 base from V and 5 bases from J, leaving 9 bases between. The chain's CDR3 is CASSLWAGETQYF. CDR3 DNA: TGTGCCAGCAGCTTGTGGGCGGGCGAGACCCAGTACTTC.

The table lists this clone with a count of one. This chain links TRBV29-1 with TRBJ2-7, with 8 bases aligning to TRBD2. CDR1 and CDR2 from the germline V gene are SQVTM and ANQGSEA. There are 15 residues in the CDR3. For the CDR3, the DNA is TGCAGTGCCGGGGGGGAGCGGGAATCCGCCTACGAGCAGTACTTC. It codes for CSAGGERESAYEQYF.

This chain uses TRBV11-1 with TRBJ2-2; 7 positions agree with TRBD2. V was pared by 1 base and J by 0 bases, with 2 bases of the junction left unmatched. From germline, CDR1 is SGHAT and CDR2 FQDESV (reference sequence). This CDR3 is built from 16 residues. The CDR3 DNA is TGTGCCAGCAGCTTAGGGGGGGGGACGAACACCGGGGAGCTGTTTTTT. Its protein product is CASSLGGGTNTGELFF. Filled out from reference TRBV11-1 and TRBJ2-2, the complete variable domain reads EAEVAQSPRYKITEKSQAVAFWCDPISGHATLYWYRQILGQGPELLVQFQDESVVDDSQLPKDRFSAERLKGVDSTLKIQPAELGDSAMYLCASSLGGGTNTGELFFGEGSRLTVL.

The genes are TRBV10-3 and TRBJ2-7, with TRBD2 identical over 8 bases. Losses at the gene ends were 8 bases for V and 0 bases for J; bases not matched to a gene: 18. Per germline, CDR1 ENHRY and CDR2 SYGVKD. The CDR3 covers 18 residues. The CDR3: CAIGGRGAYHYSSYEQYF. The CDR3 coding sequence is TGTGCCATCGGCGGGCGGGGGGCCTATCATTATAGCTCCTACGAGCAGTACTTC.